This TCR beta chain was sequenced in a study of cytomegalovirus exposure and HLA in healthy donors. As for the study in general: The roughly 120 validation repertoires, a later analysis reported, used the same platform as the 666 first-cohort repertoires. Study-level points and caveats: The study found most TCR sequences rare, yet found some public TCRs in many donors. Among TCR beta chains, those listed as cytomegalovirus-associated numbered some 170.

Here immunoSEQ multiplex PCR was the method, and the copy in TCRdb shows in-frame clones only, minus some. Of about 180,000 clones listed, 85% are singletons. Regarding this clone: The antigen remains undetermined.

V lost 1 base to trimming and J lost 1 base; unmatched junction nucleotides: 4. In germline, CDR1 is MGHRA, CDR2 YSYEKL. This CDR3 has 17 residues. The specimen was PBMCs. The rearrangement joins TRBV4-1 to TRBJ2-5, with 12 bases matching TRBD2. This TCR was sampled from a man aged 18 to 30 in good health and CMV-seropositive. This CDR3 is CASSQAGLAGIQETQYF. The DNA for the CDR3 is TGCGCCAGCAGCCAAGCGGGACTAGCGGGTATCCAAGAGACCCAGTACTTC.